This passage covers 18 T cell receptor beta chains from one sample sequenced in a study of cytomegalovirus exposure and HLA in healthy donors. The PCR made use of 60 Vbeta and 13 Jbeta primers. Profiling relied on immunoSEQ multiplex PCR, and the TCRdb table lists in-frame clones only, not all of them. The sample includes about 180,000 clones, more than 60% seen only once; the top ten take approximately 3.7%. Sequenced input: PBMCs. These TCRs come from a woman in her sixties in good health and CMV-seropositive.

The CDR3 DNA reads TGTGCCAGTAGGACAGGGGGCTCGAACACTGAAGCTTTCTTT. It is translated as CASRTGGSNTEAFF. This chain joins TRBV28 and TRBJ1-1, with TRBD1 identical over 11 bases. This CDR3 contains 14 residues. V gave up 9 bases and J gave up 1 base; unmatched junction bases: 4. The germline gives CDR1 MDHEN, CDR2 SYDVKM.

The chain uses TRBV29-1 and TRBJ2-5; 7 nucleotides line up with TRBD1. V lost 7 bases and J lost 5; bases outside the gene matches: 10. CDR3 length: 13 residues. Germline V gene data show CDR1 as SQVTM and CDR2 as ANQGSEA. This CDR3 reads CSALRGLIETQYF. The CDR3 nucleotides are TGCAGCGCCCTTAGGGGGCTTATCGAGACCCAGTACTTC.

This clone was seen a few times. The chain is built from TRBV7-9 and TRBJ2-3; TRBD2 agrees at 7 bases. The V and J ends lost 4 bases and 4 bases, in that order; junction bases with no gene match: 5. The CDR3 spans 14 residues. Per the germline V gene, CDR1 is SEHNR and CDR2 is FQNEAQ (reference sequence). This CDR3 reads CASSSYAGADTQYF. The CDR3 DNA sequence: TGTGCCAGCAGCTCCTACGCGGGAGCAGATACGCAGTATTTT. Using reference TRBV7-9 and TRBJ2-3 for the parts outside the CDR3, the full variable domain is DTGVSQNPRHKITKRGQNVTFRCDPISEHNRLYWYRQTLGQGPEFLTYFQNEAQLEKSRLLSDRFSAERPKGSFSTLEIQRTEQGDSAMYLCASSSYAGADTQYFGPGTRLTVL.

This clone has only one observation. The chain carries TRBV18 and TRBJ1-1; D gene ambiguous. The V gene lost 6 bases and the J gene lost 6 bases, with 17 bases spanning the gap. Per germline, CDR1 KGHSH and CDR2 LQKENI. The CDR3 is 14 amino acids. CDR3 amino acids: CASSPGGRTAEAFF. CDR3 nucleotides: TGTGCCAGCTCTCCTGGCGGGAGGACCGCTGAAGCTTTCTTT.

V is TRBV27 and J is TRBJ1-1, with TRBD1 matching 9 bases. Trimming cost V 6 bases and J 11 bases; bases outside gene matches: 4. The germline V gene encodes CDR1 MNHEY and CDR2 SMNVEV (reference sequence). There are 11 residues in the CDR3. CDR3 DNA sequence: TGTGCCAGCAGCCGTGGGACAGGGGCTTTCTTT. It yields the protein CASSRGTGAFF.

The J gene is TRBJ2-7, the V gene TRBV15; 7 bases fit TRBD1. The CDR3 has 14 residues. Per germline, CDR1 LNHNV and CDR2 YYDKDF (reference sequence). Trimming cost V 2 bases and J 0 bases; bases outside gene matches: 1. The CDR3 is CATSRRTGSYEQYF. The CDR3 nucleotides read TGTGCCACCAGCAGAAGGACAGGCTCCTACGAGCAGTACTTC.

This clone was detected only once. The chain is built from TRBV5-1 and TRBJ2-3; D perhaps matches TRBD1 (6 bases). This CDR3 contains 12 residues. V lost 2 bases and J lost 10, with 11 bases in between. The germline V gene encodes CDR1 SGHRS and CDR2 YFSETQ. CDR3 loop: CASSFNRDAQYF. In nucleotides, the CDR3 is TGCGCCAGCAGCTTTAACAGGGACGCGCAGTATTTT.

The J gene is TRBJ1-5, the V gene TRBV28, with a weak D call TRBD1 (5 bases). The CDR3 covers 16 residues. Trimming took off 6 bases at V and 7 bases at J, with 22 bases between the two ends. Germline V gene sequence: CDR1 MDHEN, CDR2 SYDVKM. In nucleotides, the CDR3 is TGTGCCAGCAGCAATCCCCCAGGGTTTGTCGGACAGCCCCAGCATTTT. This codes for CASSNPPGFVGQPQHF.

In its sample, this clone was seen a few times. The rearrangement links TRBV7-2 to TRBJ2-5; possible D gene TRBD2, 6 bases. The CDR3 contains 14 residues. Per germline, CDR1 SGHTA and CDR2 FQGNSA. V dropped 4 bases and J dropped 1 base, with 10 bases sitting between them. The CDR3 loop is CASSSEGTQETQYF. The CDR3 DNA is TGTGCCAGCAGCTCGGAGGGAACCCAAGAGACCCAGTACTTC.

V gene TRBV4-1 combines with J gene TRBJ2-3; 7 nucleotides agree with TRBD2. With 6 bases clipped from V and 3 bases from J, the junction kept 6 bases outside the gene matches. The germline V gene encodes CDR1 MGHRA and CDR2 YSYEKL. The CDR3 covers 14 residues. CDR3 coding DNA: TGCGCCAGCAGGAGACTAGCTGGGACAGATACGCAGTATTTT. This sequence encodes CASRRLAGTDTQYF.

The chain is built from TRBV11-1 and TRBJ2-7, with 7 positions matching TRBD2. This CDR3 spans 16 amino acids. Germline values: CDR1 SGHAT, CDR2 FQDESV (reference sequence). Trimming removed 3 bases from V and 3 bases from J; junction bases left unmatched: 11. The CDR3 loop reads CASSLGGTTGGYEQYF. The CDR3 DNA sequence: TGTGCCAGCAGCTTGGGAGGGACTACGGGAGGCTACGAGCAGTACTTC.

This chain links TRBV5-4 with TRBJ2-1, with TRBD2 as a possible D gene (6 bases). Germline CDR1 and CDR2: SGHNT and YYREEE (reference sequence). The V end lost 4 bases, the J end lost 6 bases, and 14 bases lay between the germline ends. The CDR3 covers 14 residues. The CDR3 DNA follows: TGTGCCAGCAGCACCACTAGCTTAGGCAATGAGCAGTTCTTC. Its translation is CASSTTSLGNEQFF. The whole variable domain, remainder taken from reference TRBV5-4 and TRBJ2-1, is ETGVTQSPTHLIKTRGQQVTLRCSSQSGHNTVSWYQQALGQGPQFIFQYYREEENGRGNFPPRFSGLQFPNYSSELNVNALELDDSALYLCASSTTSLGNEQFFGPGTRLTVL.

The chain is built from TRBV7-2 and TRBJ2-7; 9 bases are shared with TRBD1. Germline V CDR1 and CDR2: SGHTA, FQGNSA. This CDR3 has 13 amino acids. V was pared by 5 bases and J by 6 bases, with 5 bases of the junction left unmatched. The CDR3 loop is CASSPRQGVEQYF. The CDR3 DNA reads as TGTGCCAGCAGCCCCAGACAGGGGGTCGAGCAGTACTTC.

The CDR3 region has the DNA TGCAGCGTTGACAGGGAGGGTGGCTACACCTTC. This sequence encodes CSVDREGGYTF. The V gene is TRBV29-1, the J gene TRBJ1-2; D may be TRBD1 (5 bases). From germline, CDR1 is SQVTM and CDR2 ANQGSEA. V was pared by 3 bases and J by 7 bases, with 9 bases between. The CDR3 length is 11 residues.

The chain combines TRBV11-2 with TRBJ2-7; 7 positions agree with TRBD1. V was clipped by 5 bases and J by 2 bases; unmatched bases: 6. There are 14 residues in the CDR3. Germline assignment: CDR1 SGHAT and CDR2 FQNNGV. CDR3 DNA sequence: TGTGCCAGCAGCCTAGGGGGCAGAGCCTACGAGCAGTACTTC. Translated, it gives CASSLGGRAYEQYF.

The chain employs TRBV29-1 and TRBJ1-1; D unclear. The CDR3 runs 11 residues. With 7 bases removed from V and 6 bases from J, the gap between germline ends came to 12 bases. Germline-derived CDR1 and CDR2 are SQVTM and ANQGSEA. The CDR3 DNA reads as TGCAGCGCGATAGAGCACGCTGAAGCTTTCTTT. This encodes CSAIEHAEAFF.

In DNA, the CDR3 is TGTGCCAGCAGCTTTGGGACAGGGTATGAAAAACTGTTTTTT. Protein: CASSFGTGYEKLFF. The chain employs TRBV5-4 and TRBJ1-4; the match to TRBD1 covers 9 bases. Per germline, CDR1 SGHNT and CDR2 YYREEE (reference sequence). J was trimmed by 6 bases and V by 2 bases; bases with no gene match: 2. The CDR3 is 14 amino acids.

The J gene is TRBJ2-3, the V gene TRBV1; the table's D call, TRBD1, was not checked against the DNA. TRBV1 has pseudogene status. The CDR3 covers 16 residues. The CDR3 is CTSSQDLPGGLDTQYF. In nucleotides, the CDR3 is TGCACCAGCAGCCAAGATCTTCCAGGGGGCTTGGATACGCAGTATTTT.